This T cell receptor beta chain was sequenced for a study of monozygotic twins with inflammatory bowel disease. Following a re-call of the 5' RACE reads, TCRdb has one entry per CDR3 protein and lacks DNA. The table lists about 210,000 distinct CDR3 sequences. The CDR3 sequence is 19 residues long. Germline V gene lookup returns CDR1 LGHDT and CDR2 YNNKEL (reference sequence). General observations from the study: A reduction in TCRbeta diversity (inverse Simpson) was seen in IBD patients relative to healthy co-twins. The data gave no support to a single strong IBD-associated signal or clonotype. Limited statistical power may explain no repertoire similarity difference between concordant and discordant twins. Especially where disease activity was present, IBD patients had fewer clonotypes in common with others than healthy twins did.

Worth noting for this clonotype: Antigen unknown.

Input material: blood. The receptor comes from a human donor with ulcerative colitis or Crohn's disease, or a healthy co-twin of an affected twin (not recorded which). V and J are TRBV3-1 and TRBJ1-6; TCRdb picks TRBD1, but there is no DNA to check that call. CDR3 sequence: CASSQDWVGGSSYNSPLHF.